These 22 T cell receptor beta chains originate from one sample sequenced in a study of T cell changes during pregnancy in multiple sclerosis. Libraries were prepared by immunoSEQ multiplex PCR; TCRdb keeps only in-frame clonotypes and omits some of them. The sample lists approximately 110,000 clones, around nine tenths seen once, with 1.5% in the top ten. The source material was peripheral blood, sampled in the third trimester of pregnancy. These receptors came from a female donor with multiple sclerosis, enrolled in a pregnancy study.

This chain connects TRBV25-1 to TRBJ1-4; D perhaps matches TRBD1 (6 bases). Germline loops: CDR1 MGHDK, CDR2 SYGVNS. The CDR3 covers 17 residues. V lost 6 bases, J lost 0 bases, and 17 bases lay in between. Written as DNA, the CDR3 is TGTGCCAGCAGAGGGTTGGGACACATCGCAACTAATGAAAAACTGTTTTTT. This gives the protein CASRGLGHIATNEKLFF.

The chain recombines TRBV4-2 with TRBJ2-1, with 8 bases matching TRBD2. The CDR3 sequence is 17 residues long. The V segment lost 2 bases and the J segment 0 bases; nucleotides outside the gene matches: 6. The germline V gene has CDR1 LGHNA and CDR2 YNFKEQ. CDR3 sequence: CASSQHTSGSSYNEQFF. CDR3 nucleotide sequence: TGTGCCAGCAGCCAACATACTAGCGGTAGCTCCTACAATGAGCAGTTCTTC.

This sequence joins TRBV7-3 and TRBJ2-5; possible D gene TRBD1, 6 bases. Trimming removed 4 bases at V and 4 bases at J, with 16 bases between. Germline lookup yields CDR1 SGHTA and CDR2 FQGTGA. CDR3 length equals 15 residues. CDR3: CASSSSKGVGETQYF. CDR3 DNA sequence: TGTGCCAGCAGCTCTAGCAAGGGGGTCGGAGAGACCCAGTACTTC.

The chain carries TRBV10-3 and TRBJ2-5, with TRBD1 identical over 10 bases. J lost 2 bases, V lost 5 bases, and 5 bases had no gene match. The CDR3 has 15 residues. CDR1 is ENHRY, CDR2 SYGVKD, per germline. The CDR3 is CAISTGTGVQETQYF. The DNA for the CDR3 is TGTGCCATCAGTACCGGGACAGGGGTACAAGAGACCCAGTACTTC.

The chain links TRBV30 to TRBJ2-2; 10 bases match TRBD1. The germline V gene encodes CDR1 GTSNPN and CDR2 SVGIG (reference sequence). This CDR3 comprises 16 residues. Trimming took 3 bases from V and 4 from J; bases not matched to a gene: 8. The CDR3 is CAWRRQGARGTGELFF. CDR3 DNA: TGTGCCTGGAGAAGACAGGGGGCTCGGGGCACCGGGGAGCTGTTTTTT. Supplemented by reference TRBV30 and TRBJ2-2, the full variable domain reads SQTIHQWPATLVQPVGSPLSLECTVEGTSNPNLYWYRQAAGRGLQLLFYSVGIGQISSEVPQNLSASRPQDRQFILSSKKLLLSDSGFYLCAWRRQGARGTGELFFGEGSRLTVL.

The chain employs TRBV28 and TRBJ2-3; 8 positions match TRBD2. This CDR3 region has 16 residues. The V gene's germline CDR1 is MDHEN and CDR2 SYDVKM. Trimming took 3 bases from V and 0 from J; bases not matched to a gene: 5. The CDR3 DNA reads TGTGCCAGCAGTTTCACGGGGGGGTGGAGCACAGATACGCAGTATTTT. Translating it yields CASSFTGGWSTDTQYF.

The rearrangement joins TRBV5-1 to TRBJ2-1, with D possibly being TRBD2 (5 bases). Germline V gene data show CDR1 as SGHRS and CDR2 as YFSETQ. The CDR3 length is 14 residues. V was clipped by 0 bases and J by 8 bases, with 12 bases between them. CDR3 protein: CASSLVGKAHEQFF. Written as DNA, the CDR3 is TGCGCCAGCAGCTTGGTCGGGAAGGCACATGAGCAGTTCTTC.

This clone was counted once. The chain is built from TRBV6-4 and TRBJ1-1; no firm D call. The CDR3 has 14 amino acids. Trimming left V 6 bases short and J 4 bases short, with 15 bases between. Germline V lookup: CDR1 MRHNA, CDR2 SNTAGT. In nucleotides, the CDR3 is TGTGCCAGCAGGGTTAAACCTTCGGGCACTGAAGCTTTCTTT. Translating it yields CASRVKPSGTEAFF.

CDR3 amino acids: CASSFGQGFYYGYTF. The CDR3 DNA reads TGTGCCAGCAGTTTCGGACAGGGATTTTACTATGGCTACACCTTC. The chain joins TRBV28 to TRBJ1-2; 8 bases line up with TRBD1. Germline loops: CDR1 MDHEN, CDR2 SYDVKM. This CDR3 spans 15 amino acids. V was clipped by 3 bases and J by 3 bases; unmatched bases: 6.

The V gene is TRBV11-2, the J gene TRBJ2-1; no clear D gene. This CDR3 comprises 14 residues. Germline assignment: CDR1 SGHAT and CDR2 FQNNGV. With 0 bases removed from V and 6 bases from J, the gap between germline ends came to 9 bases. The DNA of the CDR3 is TGTGCCAGCAGCTTAGATCAGGCCTCCAATGAGCAGTTCTTC. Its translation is CASSLDQASNEQFF.

CDR3 sequence: CASSLTAGQPYNEQFF. The CDR3 DNA follows: TGTGCCAGCAGCTTAACGGCAGGGCAGCCCTACAATGAGCAGTTCTTC. V gene TRBV7-2 combines with J gene TRBJ2-1, with D possibly matching TRBD1 (5 bases). The CDR3 extends over 16 amino acids. The germline V gene encodes CDR1 SGHTA and CDR2 FQGNSA. V was shortened by 2 bases and J by 2 bases, with 13 bases between the two germline ends.

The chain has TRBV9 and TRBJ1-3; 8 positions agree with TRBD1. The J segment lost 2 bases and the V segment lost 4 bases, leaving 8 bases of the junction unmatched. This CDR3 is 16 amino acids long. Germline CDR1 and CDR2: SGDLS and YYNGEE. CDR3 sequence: CASSPSGGGAGNTIYF. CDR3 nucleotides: TGTGCCAGCAGCCCATCAGGGGGCGGCGCTGGAAACACCATATATTTT.

The CDR3 loop reads CASSGYRGIGELFF. The CDR3 region has the DNA TGCGCCAGCAGTGGTTACAGGGGAATCGGGGAGCTGTTTTTT. The chain links TRBV10-1 to TRBJ2-2; 7 bases are a match to TRBD1. There are 14 residues in the CDR3. Germline trimming cut 4 bases from V and 7 bases from J; bases unmatched to any gene: 6. CDR1 and CDR2 from the germline V gene are WNHNN and SYGVQD (reference sequence).

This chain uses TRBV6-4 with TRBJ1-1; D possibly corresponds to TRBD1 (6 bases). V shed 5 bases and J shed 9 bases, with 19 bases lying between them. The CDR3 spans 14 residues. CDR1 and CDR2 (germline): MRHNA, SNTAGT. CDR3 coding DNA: TGTGCCAGCAGTCACCAAGCGAAGACAGGCAAAGCTTTCTTT. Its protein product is CASSHQAKTGKAFF.

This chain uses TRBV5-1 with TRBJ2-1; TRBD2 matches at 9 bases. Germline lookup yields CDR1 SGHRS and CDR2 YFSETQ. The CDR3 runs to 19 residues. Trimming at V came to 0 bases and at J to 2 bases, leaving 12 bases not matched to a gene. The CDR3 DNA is TGCGCCAGCAGCTTGGCCCCCGGTTGGGGCGGGAGGGCCTACAATGAGCAGTTCTTC. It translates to CASSLAPGWGGRAYNEQFF.

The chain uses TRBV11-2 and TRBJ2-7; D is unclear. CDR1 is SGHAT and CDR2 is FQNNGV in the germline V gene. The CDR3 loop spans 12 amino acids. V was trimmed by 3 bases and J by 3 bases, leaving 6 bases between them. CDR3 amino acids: CASSFEHYEQYF. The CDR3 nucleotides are TGTGCCAGCAGCTTTGAACACTACGAGCAGTACTTC.

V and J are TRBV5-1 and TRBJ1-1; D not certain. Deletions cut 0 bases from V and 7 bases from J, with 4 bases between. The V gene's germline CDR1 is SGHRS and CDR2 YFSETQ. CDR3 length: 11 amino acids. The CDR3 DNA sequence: TGCGCCAGCAGCTTGGGCAGTGAAGCTTTCTTT. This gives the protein CASSLGSEAFF.

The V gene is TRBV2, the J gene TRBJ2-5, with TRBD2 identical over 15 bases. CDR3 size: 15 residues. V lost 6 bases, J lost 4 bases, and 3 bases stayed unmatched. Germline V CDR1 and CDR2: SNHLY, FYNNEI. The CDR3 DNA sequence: TGTGCCAGCAGCGGGACTAGCGGGGGGAGAGAGACCCAGTACTTC. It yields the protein CASSGTSGGRETQYF.

The CDR3: CASTRKTEYNEQFF. The CDR3 nucleotides are TGTGCCAGCACCCGAAAGACAGAATACAATGAGCAGTTCTTC. The chain uses TRBV6-1 and TRBJ2-1; D might be TRBD1 (5 bases). This CDR3 spans 14 amino acids. V lost 7 bases and J lost 4, with 14 bases in between. Germline CDR1 reads MNHNS; CDR2 reads SASEGT.

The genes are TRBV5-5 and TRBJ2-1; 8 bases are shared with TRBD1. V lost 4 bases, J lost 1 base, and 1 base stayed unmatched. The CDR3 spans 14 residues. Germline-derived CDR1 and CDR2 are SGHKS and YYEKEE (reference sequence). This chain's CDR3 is CASSRQGSYNEQFF. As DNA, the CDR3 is TGTGCCAGCAGCCGACAGGGGTCCTACAATGAGCAGTTCTTC.

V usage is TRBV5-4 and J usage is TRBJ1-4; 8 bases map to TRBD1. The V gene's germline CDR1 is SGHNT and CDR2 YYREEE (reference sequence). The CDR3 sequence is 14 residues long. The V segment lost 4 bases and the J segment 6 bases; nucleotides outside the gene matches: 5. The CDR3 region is CASSPDRADEKLFF. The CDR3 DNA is TGTGCCAGCAGCCCGGACAGGGCGGATGAAAAACTGTTTTTT.

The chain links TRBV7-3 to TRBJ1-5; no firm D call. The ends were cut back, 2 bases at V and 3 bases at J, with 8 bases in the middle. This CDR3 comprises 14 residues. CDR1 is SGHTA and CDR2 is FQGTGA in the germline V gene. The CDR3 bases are TGTGCCAGCAGCTTAGGACGGGACAATCAGCCCCAGCATTTT. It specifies CASSLGRDNQPQHF.